The present TCR beta chain was sequenced within a study of blood T cell repertoires in COVID-19. The junction had 9 bases not matched to a gene; V was cut back by 8 bases and J by 5 bases. This CDR3 has 14 residues. The germline V gene encodes CDR1 KGHSH and CDR2 LQKENI. As originally analysed: Reference gene primer amplification gave estimated nucleated cell counts. Method: immunoSEQ multiplex PCR; TCRdb's copy keeps in-frame clones and lacks some. That table is the source of V, J and clone size, and D and trimming were worked out from the DNA. The sample contains 75,000 to 95,000 clones, 80% to 90% of which appear only once.

The sample taken for sequencing was peripheral blood. The chain recombines TRBV18 with TRBJ2-1; 7 bases line up with TRBD1. The receptor comes from a man aged 45 to 65 with active COVID-19. The CDR3 region is CASVTGTVDNEQFF. CDR3 DNA: TGTGCCAGCGTAACCGGGACAGTGGACAATGAGCAGTTCTTC.